One and the same sample provided the 19 T cell receptor beta chains below, sequenced in a study of identical twins. MiXCR, applied by TCRdb to the 5' RACE reads, yields one record per CDR3 protein. The sample contains 450,000 or so distinct CDR3 sequences, roughly 24% of which appear only once. A further study also used this sample, focusing on T cells expressing NK-cell markers.

Input material: CD4+ T cells sorted from blood. The receptors were gathered from a woman aged 18-29 years in good health.

The rearrangement joins TRBV7-8 to TRBJ2-1, with D perhaps TRBD1 or TRBD2 (5 bases each). Trimming shortened V by 1 base and J by 10 bases, and 11 bases separated the two germline ends. Germline CDR1 and CDR2: SGHVS and FQNEAQ. The CDR3 is 13 amino acids. Here the CDR3 reads CASSLDPGTEQFF. CDR3 coding DNA: TGTGCCAGCAGCTTAGATCCGGGGACCGAGCAGTTCTTC.

V and J are TRBV20-1 and TRBJ1-2; D is uncertain. This CDR3 region has 15 residues. Germline-derived CDR1 and CDR2 are DFQATT and SNEGSKA (reference sequence). The V and J ends lost 0 bases and 0 bases respectively, with 11 bases between them. CDR3 DNA sequence: TGCAGTGCTAGAGATTCGGCGCGGGCTAACTATGGCTACACCTTC. Translated, it gives CSARDSARANYGYTF.

V usage is TRBV7-2 and J usage is TRBJ2-7, with TRBD2 matching over 8 bases. Unmatched junction bases numbered 9, after V lost 6 bases and J lost 2 bases. The CDR3 spans 15 residues. Germline loops: CDR1 SGHTA, CDR2 FQGNSA. CDR3 nucleotide sequence: TGTGCCAGCAGTTCAAGCGGGAGTTGGGCCTACGAGCAGTACTTC. Translated: CASSSSGSWAYEQYF.

This clonotype was seen only a few times. The V gene is TRBV15, the J gene TRBJ2-1; 12 bases agree with TRBD2. This CDR3 has 16 residues. CDR1 and CDR2 from the germline V gene are LNHNV and YYDKDF (reference sequence). Trimming removed 0 bases from V and 8 bases from J; junction bases left unmatched: 5. The CDR3 reads CATSRERTSGNHEQFF. In DNA, the CDR3 is TGTGCCACCAGCAGAGAAAGGACTAGCGGGAACCATGAGCAGTTCTTC.

The sample holds many counts of this clonotype. The chain recombines TRBV6-5 with TRBJ2-3; D gene unclear. The CDR3 spans 12 residues. CDR1 is MNHEY, CDR2 SVGAGI, per germline. Trimming shortened V by 4 bases and J by 5 bases, and 7 bases separated the two germline ends. CDR3 nucleotide sequence: TGTGCCAGCAGTTCCCAAGGAGATACGCAGTATTTT. Translated: CASSSQGDTQYF.

This chain uses TRBV20-1 with TRBJ2-3; TRBD2 matches at 8 bases. CDR1 and CDR2 from the germline V gene are DFQATT and SNEGSKA (reference sequence). After removal of 7 bases from V and 4 bases from J, the junction contained 4 bases not matched to a gene. The CDR3 length is 12 residues. CDR3: CSGQRGSDTQYF. CDR3 nucleotide sequence: TGCAGTGGGCAGCGGGGGTCAGATACGCAGTATTTT.

The chain couples TRBV20-1 to TRBJ2-3; TRBD1 matches at 10 bases. The V gene end was trimmed by 5 bases and the J gene end by 5 bases; junction bases not matched to a gene: 7. The CDR3 consists of 14 residues. The germline V gene has CDR1 DFQATT and CDR2 SNEGSKA (reference sequence). The CDR3 sequence is CSAPDRGHKDTQYF. In DNA form, the CDR3 reads TGCAGTGCTCCTGACAGGGGGCACAAAGATACGCAGTATTTT.

This clonotype turned up a few times. This chain links TRBV20-1 with TRBJ1-2, with D possibly being TRBD1 (6 bases). V was clipped by 3 bases and J by 2 bases, with 16 bases between them. The germline V gene encodes CDR1 DFQATT and CDR2 SNEGSKA (reference sequence). CDR3 size: 15 residues. For the CDR3, the DNA is TGCAGTGCTAGCAAGCCTGGACAGCCGAACTATGGCTACACCTTC. The encoded protein is CSASKPGQPNYGYTF.

J is TRBJ2-1 and V is TRBV11-2; either TRBD1 or TRBD2 may supply D (5 bases each). CDR3 length: 16 residues. Deletions cut 8 bases from V and 6 bases from J, with 23 bases between. Germline CDR1 SGHAT, CDR2 FQNNGV. The CDR3 bases are TGTGCCAGCGGAACCTTAACGGGGACCCAACGCAATGAGCAGTTCTTC. It yields the protein CASGTLTGTQRNEQFF.

This chain links TRBV27 with TRBJ2-1, with 9 bases matching TRBD2. Germline V gene data show CDR1 as MNHEY and CDR2 as SMNVEV (reference sequence). V gave up 6 bases and J gave up 4 bases; unmatched junction bases: 10. The CDR3 has 16 amino acids. DNA for the CDR3: TGTGCCAGCAGGGCCGTTGCGGGGGGGGCTTACAATGAGCAGTTCTTC. Protein product: CASRAVAGGAYNEQFF.

There are a few counts of this clonotype. The chain joins TRBV6-2 or TRBV6-3 to TRBJ2-7, with no clear D. The CDR3 is 13 residues long. Germline V CDR1 and CDR2: MNHEY, SVGEGT. Trimming took off 8 bases at V and 3 bases at J, with 14 bases between the two ends. The CDR3 DNA reads TGTGCCAGCGGTTGGTCTCCCGGCTACGAGCAGTACTTC. Encoded protein: CASGWSPGYEQYF.

This clonotype was picked up a small number of times. This chain joins TRBV27 and TRBJ2-7, with 7 bases that match TRBD2. Germline CDR1 reads MNHEY; CDR2 reads SMNVEV (reference sequence). The trim removed 3 bases at V and 3 bases at J, leaving 8 bases unmatched. This CDR3 contains 15 residues. The chain's CDR3 is CASSFEGLPNYEQYF. The CDR3 DNA reads TGTGCCAGCAGTTTCGAGGGACTACCTAACTACGAGCAGTACTTC.

CDR3 in amino acids: CASSLGYGAPTQYF. CDR3 DNA: TGTGCCAGCAGTTTAGGGTACGGGGCCCCTACGCAGTATTTT. This chain joins TRBV12-3 or TRBV12-4 and TRBJ2-3; perhaps D is TRBD1 or TRBD2 (5 bases each). This CDR3 is built from 14 residues. V lost 1 base and J 8 bases, leaving 13 bases between the germline ends.

This clonotype was found a few times. The chain combines TRBV2 with TRBJ2-7; TRBD1 might be the D (6 bases). The germline V and J ends were trimmed by 4 bases and 2 bases, with 12 bases remaining between them. Germline-derived CDR1 and CDR2 are SNHLY and FYNNEI. The CDR3 extends over 14 amino acids. The chain's CDR3 is CASSARQVTYEQYF. Here the CDR3 DNA reads TGTGCCAGCAGTGCCCGACAGGTAACCTACGAGCAGTACTTC. Variable domain in full (rest from reference TRBV2 and TRBJ2-7): EPEVTQTPSHQVTQMGQEVILRCVPISNHLYFYWYRQILGQKVEFLVSFYNNEISEKSEIFDDQFSVERPDGSNFTLKIRSTKLEDSAMYFCASSARQVTYEQYFGPGTRLTVT.

The chain uses TRBV7-8 and TRBJ2-7, with TRBD2 identical over 8 bases. Looked up from germline, CDR1 is SGHVS and CDR2 is FQNEAQ. Losses at the gene ends were 1 base for V and 6 bases for J; bases not matched to a gene: 8. This CDR3 region has 15 residues. DNA for the CDR3: TGTGCCAGCAGCTTAGGTGGCGGGAGGAACAGCGAGCAGTACTTC. Translating it yields CASSLGGGRNSEQYF.

This clonotype was recorded a few times. V and J are TRBV7-8 and TRBJ2-7; no clear D. V was trimmed by 2 bases and J by 0 bases, leaving 17 bases between them. The CDR3 covers 17 residues. Germline CDR1 reads SGHVS; CDR2 reads FQNEAQ. CDR3 sequence: CASSLRVTSFLSYEQYF. The CDR3 DNA follows: TGTGCCAGCAGCTTACGTGTCACGAGTTTTCTCTCCTACGAGCAGTACTTC.

The gene calls are TRBV12-3 or TRBV12-4 and TRBJ2-1, with TRBD2 as a possible D gene (6 bases). This CDR3 is 15 amino acids long. The V gene lost 3 bases and the J gene lost 5 bases, with 14 bases spanning the gap. CDR3 amino acids: CASSLTASANNEQFF. The CDR3 nucleotides are TGTGCCAGCAGTTTGACGGCTAGCGCCAACAATGAGCAGTTCTTC.

This clonotype was recorded a few times. The J gene is TRBJ2-1, the V gene TRBV6-2 or TRBV6-3; tentative D call: TRBD1 (6 bases). The V end was cut by 1 base, the J end by 6 bases, with 10 bases between. Germline V gives CDR1 MNHEY, CDR2 SVGEGT. This CDR3 has 14 amino acids. The CDR3 DNA reads TGTGCCAGCAGTTACTTGGACAGAGCCAATGAGCAGTTCTTC. Translated, it gives CASSYLDRANEQFF.

This chain joins TRBV5-1 and TRBJ2-3; TRBD2 aligns across 14 bases. V lost 2 bases, J lost 3 bases, and 8 bases stayed unmatched. Germline V gives CDR1 SGHRS, CDR2 YFSETQ. The CDR3 consists of 18 residues. The CDR3 is CASSFAGTSGSRTDTQYF. The CDR3 DNA sequence: TGCGCCAGCAGCTTCGCCGGGACTAGCGGGAGTAGGACAGATACGCAGTATTTT.